This entry describes one T cell receptor (beta chain). Its antigen is still unknown. Per-base quality was not reported, and no clone a single base away is much larger than it. This entry belongs to a study of T-cell memory formation after mild COVID-19 (dated by TCRdb to 2020 to 2022). For the wider study: TCR sequence clusters from the two donors were found to be largely donor specific. The cohort comprised two young, previously healthy adult volunteers, one female and one male. Longitudinal TCRalpha and TCRbeta repertoire sequencing tracked T-cell clones expanding and contracting after mild COVID-19 in a couple of donors.

PBMCs were isolated by Ficoll-Paque density gradient centrifugation. Via the germline V gene, CDR1 is MGHRA and CDR2 YSYEKL. For this chain, trimming is 2 bases at the V end and 5 bases at the J end, and the number of junction bases without a gene match is 10. The CDR3 measures 16 amino acids from cysteine to phenylalanine. Left in the record is the CDR3 DNA by itself, 48 bases read in frame from the first base. Sequencing used an Illumina NovaSeq 6000. TCRalpha and TCRbeta cDNA libraries were built by 5'RACE with constant-segment primers, adding sample barcodes and unique molecular identifiers. Trizol reagent was used to extract RNA from every sample. Amplification of the libraries took two PCR steps, and the second step added a second sample barcode plus Illumina TruSeq adapters. Sequencing of the libraries was done on an Illumina NovaSeq, producing 2 x 150 bp paired-end reads. The study's processing was this. With migec v1.2.7, reads were demultiplexed and then collapsed into UMI-guided consensus sequences. Using mixcr v2.1.11, UMI consensuses were aligned to TRA and TRB V and J templates and then assembled into clonotypes. Clonotypes were classified as expanded or contracted when called significant by both edgeR and NoisET, with noise models trained on biological replicates. For edgeR calls, the thresholds were a false discovery rate-adjusted p below 0.01 and a log2 fold-change of 1. As an exploratory analysis of dynamics, PCA with hierarchical clustering was applied to max-normalized trajectories of the 1000 most abundant clonotypes. Separately sequenced CD4+ and CD8+ repertoires were used to assign a CD4 or CD8 phenotype to each responding clone. TCRdb reprocessing: public reads trimmed at Q25 with fastp, clones called with MiXCR, in-frame beta chains kept. CDR3 protein duplicates are merged, each entry listing the most common genes and DNA. The V and J calls were not made by the authors but by TCRdb's processing. For this sample the table gives around 82,000 distinct CDR3 sequences, of which over 10% were detected only once. The top ten clones comprise about 40% of the sample.

Overall study outcomes, separate from this receptor: Contracting CD4+ clones were found mainly in CM and EM memory subsets, while CD8+ clones were enriched in EMRA. The second-wave clones that peaked on day 37 were not confirmed to be SARS-CoV-2 specific. The study included only a couple of mild cases, and larger cohorts that include severe cases with pre-infection samples were judged to be necessary. Some responding clones were detected in pre-infection memory, suggesting pre-existing cross-reactive memory T cells joined the SARS-CoV-2 response. From day 15 to 85, contracting clones showed balanced CD4/CD8 phenotypes, whereas a second wave of clones that expanded from day 15 to 37 leaned towards CD4+.

The source of this sequence is a man aged 18 to 29 who had mild COVID-19 (a few samples of this study predate the infection). The sample titles of this study are shuffled in the database, so cell type and time point are left out; the donor was told from shared clones. The chain employs TRBV4-1 and TRBJ2-3, with 7 bases in between that match TRBD2. Sequencing was carried out using PBMCs or a T cell subset sorted from them (not recorded which). The nucleotides read TGCGCCAGCAGCCAATTTGGCACGGGGGGAGAAGATACGCAGTATTTT. It is translated as CASSQFGTGGEDTQYF.